This T cell receptor (beta chain) was sequenced for a study of cytomegalovirus exposure and HLA in healthy donors. Study findings and constraints: First-cohort TCR clusters were later found to tend to co-occur in the approximately 120 validation repertoires. TCR beta chains numbering 164 were designated cytomegalovirus-associated.

Clones were read by immunoSEQ multiplex PCR, and TCRdb kept only the in-frame ones, dropping some. The sample includes hundreds of thousands of clones, about nine tenths of them seen just once. With regard to this clone: Its antigen is undetermined.

This TCR was sampled from a young woman in good health and CMV-seropositive. Specimen: PBMCs.

CDR3 amino acids: CASSKEDRTSSYEQYF. CDR3 in DNA: TGTGCCAGCAGCAAAGAGGACAGGACCAGCTCCTACGAGCAGTACTTC. V gene TRBV21-1 combines with J gene TRBJ2-7; TRBD1 is the table's D call and was not checked against the DNA. TRBV21-1 is labeled a pseudogene. The CDR3 has 16 amino acids.